This T cell receptor (beta chain) was identified during a study of cytomegalovirus exposure and HLA in healthy donors. Findings of the study overall: The authors later found TCR association rates varying by HLA locus, with DRB1 most and HLA-C fewest.

Germline CDR1 reads LNHDA; CDR2 reads SQIVND (reference sequence). The ends were cut back, 5 bases at V and 3 bases at J, with 14 bases in the middle. CDR3 length: 14 amino acids. With 60 Vbeta and 13 Jbeta primers, the PCR was carried out. This table comes from immunoSEQ multiplex PCR, and its TCRdb copy is limited to in-frame clones, with some not included. The sample has about 96,000 clones, 60% to 85% seen once. This clone was seen a single time. Antigen: not known. This receptor was taken from a man in his fifties or sixties in good health and CMV-seropositive. Source material: PBMCs. The chain carries TRBV19 and TRBJ2-7, with D unclear. CDR3 amino acids: CASSLRHPDYEQYF. The CDR3, as DNA: TGTGCCAGTAGTTTACGACATCCCGACTACGAGCAGTACTTC.